A single sample gave rise to the 21 T cell receptor beta chains below, sequenced in a study of blood T cell repertoires in COVID-19. Assay used: immunoSEQ multiplex PCR; TCRdb lists only in-frame clones, some missing. The sample yields 210,000 or so clones, about 90% seen once. The source material was peripheral blood. The origin of the receptors is a man aged 30-40 years with acute or convalescent COVID-19.

The chain joins TRBV28 to TRBJ1-3; TRBD1 is a possible D gene (5 bases). This CDR3 comprises 10 residues. V was pared by 8 bases and J by 7 bases, with 6 bases between. Germline lookup yields CDR1 MDHEN and CDR2 SYDVKM. The CDR3: CASSGNTIYF. The CDR3 bases are TGTGCCAGCTCAGGGAACACCATATATTTT.

V is TRBV5-4 and J is TRBJ2-7; 9 nucleotides align to TRBD1. V shed 4 bases and J 2 bases; nucleotides not matched to a gene: 4. This CDR3 comprises 14 residues. The V gene's germline CDR1 is SGHNT and CDR2 YYREEE (reference sequence). CDR3 residues: CASSAGTGTYEQYF. In DNA form, the CDR3 reads TGTGCCAGCAGCGCCGGGACAGGGACCTACGAGCAGTACTTC.

The rearrangement joins TRBV11-2 to TRBJ2-3; D remains unclear. The germline V gene has CDR1 SGHAT and CDR2 FQNNGV. V was trimmed by 5 bases and J by 3 bases, leaving 6 bases between them. The CDR3 loop spans 12 amino acids. The CDR3 coding sequence is TGTGCCAGCAGCCCCGGGACAGATACGCAGTATTTT. Its protein is CASSPGTDTQYF.

This rearrangement joins TRBV6-5 to TRBJ2-7, with 10 bases aligning to TRBD1. This CDR3 region has 14 residues. Germline trimming cut 7 bases from V and 2 bases from J; bases unmatched to any gene: 5. Looked up from germline, CDR1 is MNHEY and CDR2 is SVGAGI. The CDR3 loop is CASIVTGGAYEQYF. The CDR3 DNA reads TGTGCCAGCATAGTGACAGGGGGCGCCTACGAGCAGTACTTC.

The V gene is TRBV30, the J gene TRBJ1-5, with D perhaps matching TRBD1 (5 bases). V shed 0 bases and J shed 4 bases, with 13 bases lying between them. This CDR3 region has 15 residues. Germline assignment: CDR1 GTSNPN and CDR2 SVGIG (reference sequence). The CDR3 DNA is TGTGCCTGGAGTGTTGGCAGGGTTAGGAATCAGCCCCAGCATTTT. Translated, it gives CAWSVGRVRNQPQHF.

V and J are TRBV7-3 and TRBJ2-2; the match to TRBD2 covers 10 bases. Germline V lookup: CDR1 SGHTA, CDR2 FQGTGA. J was trimmed by 2 bases and V by 5 bases; bases with no gene match: 8. The CDR3 runs to 17 residues. Written as DNA, the CDR3 is TGTGCCAGCAGCCCGCACAGCGGGGGGGTTAACACCGGGGAGCTGTTTTTT. This sequence encodes CASSPHSGGVNTGELFF.

Worth noting for this clone: This may come from a read error, since a much larger clone is one base off. The identical CDR3 is also encoded by other nucleotide sequences in the sample. The chain has TRBV5-1 and TRBJ1-2, with a tentative D call TRBD1 (6 bases). Germline-derived CDR1 and CDR2 are SGHRS and YFSETQ. This CDR3 contains 12 residues. Trimming left V 2 bases short and J 6 bases short, with 8 bases between. In nucleotides, the CDR3 is TGCGCCAGCAGCTTACAGGGAAATGGCTACACCTTC. Its translation is CASSLQGNGYTF. Using reference TRBV5-1 and TRBJ1-2 for the parts outside the CDR3, the full variable domain is KAGVTQTPRYLIKTRGQQVTLSCSPISGHRSVSWYQQTPGQGLQFLFEYFSETQRNKGNFPGRFSGRQFSNSRSEMNVSTLELGDSALYLCASSLQGNGYTFGSGTRLTVV.

V usage is TRBV28 and J usage is TRBJ2-5; 12 bases map to TRBD2. Germline trimming cut 1 base from V and 3 bases from J; bases unmatched to any gene: 12. Germline lookup yields CDR1 MDHEN and CDR2 SYDVKM. The length of the CDR3 is 19 residues. The CDR3 coding sequence is TGTGCCAGCAGTTTATACCCGCTTACTAGCGGGGGGAAGAAAGAGACCCAGTACTTC. It yields the protein CASSLYPLTSGGKKETQYF.

The chain combines TRBV27 with TRBJ1-2; D gene uncertain. V gave up 1 base and J gave up 0 bases, with 6 bases separating them. The germline V gene encodes CDR1 MNHEY and CDR2 SMNVEV (reference sequence). CDR3 length equals 14 residues. The CDR3 DNA reads as TGTGCCAGCAGTTTATATAGTACTAACTATGGCTACACCTTC. It is translated as CASSLYSTNYGYTF.

This chain links TRBV19 with TRBJ2-2, with 8 bases that match TRBD1. V lost 7 bases and J lost 5; bases outside the gene matches: 6. CDR3 length: 14 residues. The germline V gene has CDR1 LNHDA and CDR2 SQIVND (reference sequence). The CDR3, as DNA: TGTGCCAGTACCGTGACAGGGGCTACCGGGGAGCTGTTTTTT. This codes for CASTVTGATGELFF. The whole variable domain, remainder taken from reference TRBV19 and TRBJ2-2, is DGGITQSPKYLFRKEGQNVTLSCEQNLNHDAMYWYRQDPGQGLRLIYYSQIVNDFQKGDIAEGYSVSREKKESFPLTVTSAQKNPTAFYLCASTVTGATGELFFGEGSRLTVL.

The CDR3 sequence: CASSFPGLQETQYF. The CDR3 coding sequence is TGTGCCAGCAGCTTTCCAGGACTTCAAGAGACCCAGTACTTC. J is TRBJ2-5 and V is TRBV5-4, with D tentatively TRBD2 (5 bases). The CDR3 totals 14 residues. V lost 2 bases and J 2 bases, leaving 10 bases between the germline ends. CDR1 and CDR2 (germline): SGHNT, YYREEE (reference sequence).

The chain uses TRBV6-5 and TRBJ1-5; perhaps TRBD1 as D (5 bases). The CDR3 loop spans 15 amino acids. The V end lost 5 bases, the J end lost 0 bases, and 11 bases lay between the germline ends. Germline V CDR1 and CDR2: MNHEY, SVGAGI. The CDR3 here is CASSRQSYSNQPQHF. The CDR3 bases are TGTGCCAGCAGTCGACAGTCCTATAGCAATCAGCCCCAGCATTTT.

This clone was observed at least ten times. V is TRBV28 and J is TRBJ2-6; D uncertain. V lost 5 bases, J lost 0 bases, and 8 bases lay in between. Germline CDR1 reads MDHEN; CDR2 reads SYDVKM. This CDR3 comprises 15 residues. CDR3 sequence reads: CASSTPSSGANVLTF. The DNA for the CDR3 is TGTGCCAGCAGTACCCCGAGCTCTGGGGCCAACGTCCTGACTTTC. The variable domain in full, with the rest retrieved from reference TRBV28 and TRBJ2-6, is DVKVTQSSRYLVKRTGEKVFLECVQDMDHENMFWYRQDPGLGLRLIYFSYDVKMKEKGDIPEGYSVSREKKERFSLILESASTNQTSMYLCASSTPSSGANVLTFGAGSRLTVL.

The chain couples TRBV7-9 to TRBJ2-7; 7 bases are shared with TRBD1. Germline lookup yields CDR1 SEHNR and CDR2 FQNEAQ (reference sequence). There are 13 residues in the CDR3. With V trimmed by 8 bases and J by 5 bases, 9 bases remained unmatched. CDR3: CASGQVLVDEQYF. The CDR3 DNA reads TGTGCCAGCGGACAGGTGCTAGTAGACGAGCAGTACTTC. The complete variable domain, with remaining parts taken from reference TRBV7-9 and TRBJ2-7, reads DTGVSQNPRHKITKRGQNVTFRCDPISEHNRLYWYRQTLGQGPEFLTYFQNEAQLEKSRLLSDRFSAERPKGSFSTLEIQRTEQGDSAMYLCASGQVLVDEQYFGPGTRLTVT.

The chain couples TRBV3-1 (or the pseudogene TRBV3-2) to TRBJ2-3; the D is unclear. In germline, CDR1 is LGHDT, CDR2 YNNKEL (reference sequence). V lost 1 base to trimming and J lost 6 bases, with 11 bases between them. The CDR3 contains 14 residues. The CDR3 sequence: CASSQAAVGDTQYF. The CDR3 DNA follows: TGTGCCAGCAGCCAAGCCGCGGTCGGCGATACGCAGTATTTT.

CDR3 residues: CASSSGQFYEQYF. CDR3 in DNA: TGCGCCAGCAGCAGCGGACAGTTTTACGAGCAGTACTTC. The chain couples TRBV5-1 to TRBJ2-7, with a weak D call TRBD1 (6 bases). Trimming removed 4 bases from V and 4 bases from J, with 12 bases in between. The germline V gene has CDR1 SGHRS and CDR2 YFSETQ. This CDR3 comprises 13 residues. Together with reference TRBV5-1 and TRBJ2-7, the CDR3 gives the full variable domain: KAGVTQTPRYLIKTRGQQVTLSCSPISGHRSVSWYQQTPGQGLQFLFEYFSETQRNKGNFPGRFSGRQFSNSRSEMNVSTLELGDSALYLCASSSGQFYEQYFGPGTRLTVT.

The chain uses TRBV30 and TRBJ1-5; 8 bases match TRBD1. V was clipped by 2 bases and J by 4 bases; unmatched bases: 1. This CDR3 is 13 amino acids long. The V gene's germline CDR1 is GTSNPN and CDR2 SVGIG (reference sequence). CDR3 DNA: TGTGCCTGGAGTCGGACAGGGAATCAGCCCCAGCATTTT. Amino acids: CAWSRTGNQPQHF.

This clone was picked up one time. CDR3 coding DNA: TGCGCCAGCAGTCTACCGCCCCACAGGAGACTCTTCCAAGAGACCCAGTACTTC. Its translation is CASSLPPHRRLFQETQYF. The rearrangement uses TRBV23-1 and TRBJ2-5, with D possibly being TRBD1 (5 bases). TRBV23-1 is sorted into the ORF group, with uncertain function. Trimming took 4 bases from V and 1 from J, leaving 22 bases between them. The CDR3 sequence is 18 residues long.

Only a few counts were recorded for this clone. This chain connects TRBV11-2 to TRBJ2-2, with D unresolved. V lost 4 bases and J 5 bases, leaving 8 bases between the germline ends. This CDR3 is built from 13 residues. Germline values: CDR1 SGHAT, CDR2 FQNNGV. The CDR3 sequence: CASSYGLTGELFF. The CDR3 bases are TGTGCCAGCAGCTACGGGTTGACCGGGGAGCTGTTTTTT. Full variable domain (missing parts from reference TRBV11-2 and TRBJ2-2): EAGVAQSPRYKIIEKRQSVAFWCNPISGHATLYWYQQILGQGPKLLIQFQNNGVVDDSQLPKDRFSAERLKGVDSTLKIQPAKLEDSAVYLCASSYGLTGELFFGEGSRLTVL.

The chain is built from TRBV5-1 and TRBJ2-1; the D gene is possibly TRBD2 (7 bases). V was shortened by 1 base and J by 6 bases, with 11 bases between the two germline ends. The CDR3 is 14 residues long. CDR1 and CDR2 from the germline V gene are SGHRS and YFSETQ. The CDR3: CASSLLGGGNEQFF. The CDR3 DNA follows: TGCGCCAGCAGCTTGTTGGGAGGGGGCAATGAGCAGTTCTTC.

This rearrangement joins TRBV3-1 (or the pseudogene TRBV3-2) to TRBJ2-1; TRBD2 agrees at 7 bases. Germline CDR1 reads LGHDT; CDR2 reads YNNKEL (reference sequence). J lost 7 bases, V lost 4 bases, and 10 bases had no gene match. The CDR3 consists of 15 residues. The CDR3 region is CASSRMAGVGNEQFF. The DNA for the CDR3 is TGTGCCAGCAGCCGGATGGCGGGGGTAGGGAATGAGCAGTTCTTC.